This T cell receptor beta chain was found in a study of T cell repertoires in cytomegalovirus infection. About the study: It can be stated that public TCR beta signatures indicated CMV infection as well as a matching HLA type.

Concerning this clonotype: Its antigen is currently unknown.

The CDR3 covers 16 residues. CDR1 SGHNT and CDR2 YYREEE come from the germline V gene (reference sequence). V was pared by 4 bases and J by 0 bases, with 8 bases of the junction left unmatched. Overall study results and limits: Dominant in the ex vivo response were TCR beta clonotypes restricted by HLA-C and specific for CMV. Pooled public TCR beta family frequency picked out CMV carriers with the relevant HLA.

TCRdb recomputed calls from the reads with MiXCR, one row per CDR3 protein. The sample yields about 200,000 distinct CDR3 sequences, 9.5% seen once. The TCR comes from a human donor in good health (CMV status not recorded). Some clones in this sample may be carry-over from other donors' samples. The specimen sequenced was PBMCs. The rearrangement links TRBV5-4 to TRBJ1-1; 8 nucleotides line up with TRBD1. CDR3 loop: CASSGGDRPLNTEAFF. Here the CDR3 DNA reads TGTGCCAGCAGCGGTGGGGACAGGCCCTTGAACACTGAAGCTTTCTTT.